The present TCR beta chain was sequenced within a study of shared clonotypes between healthy human individuals. Using immunoSEQ multiplex PCR, the repertoire was profiled, and TCRdb retains in-frame clones only, with some absent. The table lists approximately 99,000 clones, 68% of them singletons. V dropped 0 bases and J dropped 5; count of bases not matched to a gene: 7. The CDR3 sequence is 15 residues long. Germline CDR1 and CDR2: SGDLS and YYNGEE. The clonotype comes from a young woman in good health. Sequencing input: memory CD8+ T cells sorted from blood. Subset denoted: CD45RO+ cells pooled with CCR7-negative TemRA cells. The chain recombines TRBV9 with TRBJ2-5; TRBD1 agrees at 7 bases. The CDR3, as DNA: TGTGCCAGCAGCGTAGAAAAGGGGGCTAGGGAGACCCAGTACTTC. Its translation: CASSVEKGARETQYF.